This TCR beta chain was obtained from a study of Ad26.COV2.S vaccination and SARS-CoV-2 variants. Study at large: Donor was one of the participants in the Ad26.COV2.S arm of the COV1001 trial. General study results and limits: Vaccine and placebo recipients had comparable breadth of non-spike TCRs.

The treatment denotes: roughly 18 received Ad26.COV2.S at low or high dose, single or two shots; 5 received placebo; per-sample allocation not given. Specimen acquisition occurred on day 63 following the initial vaccine or placebo injection. A Boston adult aged 18-55 years was the donor. Clones were read by immunoSEQ multiplex PCR, and TCRdb kept only the in-frame ones, dropping some. This sample yields about 350,000 clones, of which roughly 91% are seen a single time; about 3.5% belongs to the top ten. Points on this clone: Its antigen is currently unknown.

The CDR3 length is 14 residues. The V end lost 8 bases, the J end lost 8 bases, and 18 bases lay between the germline ends. Germline CDR1 and CDR2: SGHTA and FQGNSA. The rearrangement links TRBV7-2 to TRBJ1-4; possibly TRBD1 for D (5 bases). Sequenced material: peripheral blood, taken in a trial of Ad26.COV2.S vaccine versus placebo. This TCR was recovered from a person aged 18-60 years who received the Ad26.COV2.S COVID-19 vaccine or a placebo. CDR3 in DNA: TGTGCCAGCCAAACCGGGCCAGGGAGCGAAAAACTGTTTTTT. Translated: CASQTGPGSEKLFF.